Listed below are T cell receptor beta chains from one sample, sequenced in a study of blood T cell repertoires in COVID-19. Measured with immunoSEQ multiplex PCR; TCRdb has only the in-frame clones, and not every one. The table lists about 42,000 clones, roughly 89% of them singletons. The sequencing sample was made of peripheral blood. The receptors were gathered from a human donor in a cohort sampled during active COVID-19. Each CDR3 is given with its conserved first and last residue. D genes are given only for firm matches. Clone size is not always given. Where it is, it says once, few, many or a class for expanded clones.

J	D	size	V	CDR3	DNA
TRBJ1-1	-	-	TRBV18	CASSITRQGTEAFF	TGTGCCAGCTCCATCACACGTCAGGGCACTGAAGCTTTCTTT
TRBJ1-2	TRBD1	-	TRBV28	CASSTGQVFGYTF	TGTGCCAGCAGCACAGGACAGGTCTTTGGCTACACCTTC
TRBJ1-1	-	-	TRBV12-3/TRBV12-4	CASSPPGGGEAFF	TGTGCCAGCAGTCCGCCGGGGGGCGGTGAAGCTTTCTTT
TRBJ1-1	-	-	TRBV27	CASSRTTTGDTEAFF	TGTGCCAGCAGTCGGACGACCACAGGAGACACTGAAGCTTTCTTT
TRBJ1-5	TRBD1	once	TRBV10-3	CAISEDRAVQPQHF	TGTGCCATCAGTGAGGACAGGGCGGTTCAGCCCCAGCATTTT
TRBJ1-1	-	-	TRBV7-2	CASSLDWYRTQNTEAFF	TGTGCCAGCAGCTTAGATTGGTACAGAACCCAGAACACTGAAGCTTTCTTT
TRBJ2-7	-	-	TRBV6-1	CASSEAGGPGVYEQYF	TGTGCCAGCAGTGAAGCGGGTGGGCCCGGGGTTTACGAGCAGTACTTC
TRBJ1-1	-	once	TRBV6-1	CASSEDREGTEAFF	TGTGCCAGCAGTGAAGACAGGGAGGGCACTGAAGCTTTCTTT
TRBJ1-3	-	-	TRBV5-6	CASSLTGNSGNTIYF	TGTGCCAGCAGCTTGACAGGGAACTCTGGAAACACCATATATTTT
TRBJ1-2	-	-	TRBV6-5	CASSPTGSSYGYTF	TGTGCCAGCAGTCCGACTGGGTCTTCCTATGGCTACACCTTC
TRBJ2-3	-	-	TRBV7-9	CASSPRGGSTDTQYF	TGTGCCAGCAGTCCCCGCGGGGGCAGCACAGATACGCAGTATTTT
TRBJ1-6	TRBD1	-	TRBV5-1	CASSLGTGYSPLHF	TGCGCCAGCAGCTTGGGGACAGGGTATTCACCCCTCCACTTT
TRBJ1-5	-	once	TRBV18	CASSPGDISNQPQHF	TGTGCCAGCTCACCAGGCGACATTAGCAATCAGCCCCAGCATTTT
TRBJ1-1	-	-	TRBV19	CASSPRWGDGTEAFF	TGTGCCAGTAGTCCGCGTTGGGGGGATGGGACTGAAGCTTTCTTT
TRBJ2-1	TRBD2	-	TRBV19	CASTPTSGGFFSEQFF	TGTGCCAGTACCCCGACTAGCGGGGGGTTCTTCAGTGAGCAGTTCTTC
TRBJ1-1	TRBD1	few	TRBV7-9	CASSAQTGTNTEAFF	TGTGCCAGCAGCGCCCAGACAGGGACGAACACTGAAGCTTTCTTT
TRBJ1-4	-	-	TRBV11-2	CASSLRGRANEKLFF	TGTGCCAGCAGCTTAAGGGGTAGGGCTAATGAAAAACTGTTTTTT
TRBJ1-2	-	few	TRBV5-4	CASSLGGTFYGYTF	TGTGCCAGCAGCTTAGGCGGCACCTTCTATGGCTACACCTTC
TRBJ2-3	-	-	TRBV19	CASTTGVTSTDTQYF	TGTGCCAGTACCACGGGGGTTACTAGCACAGATACGCAGTATTTT
TRBJ1-1	TRBD1	-	TRBV10-3	CAISESTGPEAFF	TGTGCCATCAGTGAGTCGACAGGGCCTGAAGCTTTCTTT
TRBJ1-5	-	-	TRBV4-3	CASSQDKGQPQHF	TGCGCCAGCAGCCAAGATAAGGGGCAGCCCCAGCATTTT
TRBJ2-7	TRBD2	-	TRBV11-2	CASSPNRGPRGEQYF	TGTGCCAGCAGCCCGAACCGAGGGCCGCGGGGGGAGCAGTACTTC
TRBJ1-1	-	-	TRBV6-4	CASSAQGNTEAFF	TGTGCCAGCAGTGCACAGGGGAACACTGAAGCTTTCTTT
TRBJ1-2	TRBD1	-	TRBV10-3	CAISETLGQDDGYTF	TGTGCCATCAGTGAGACATTGGGACAGGACGATGGCTACACCTTC
TRBJ1-2	TRBD1	-	TRBV5-4	CASSPGTVNYGYTF	TGTGCCAGCAGCCCAGGGACAGTTAACTATGGCTACACCTTC
TRBJ1-1	-	-	TRBV18	CASSPLTTGRNTEAFF	TGTGCCAGCTCACCACTGACGACAGGCCGGAACACTGAAGCTTTCTTT
TRBJ2-2	-	-	TRBV6-6	CASSYLRGGTGELFF	TGTGCCAGCAGTTATCTGCGGGGAGGCACCGGGGAGCTGTTTTTT
TRBJ2-7	TRBD2	-	TRBV3-1/TRBV3-2	CASSQVLAGGDEQYF	TGTGCCAGCAGCCAAGTCCTAGCGGGGGGAGACGAGCAGTACTTC
TRBJ2-6	TRBD2	-	TRBV6-2/TRBV6-3	CASSRGSGANVLTF	TGTGCCAGCAGTCGCGGGAGTGGGGCCAACGTCCTGACTTTC
TRBJ2-2	TRBD2	-	TRBV7-9	CASSLVSSGLNTGELFF	TGTGCCAGCAGCTTAGTATCTAGCGGGCTGAACACCGGGGAGCTGTTTTTT
TRBJ2-7	-	-	TRBV19	CASSIAGSGYEQYF	TGTGCCAGTAGTATTGCAGGGTCGGGCTACGAGCAGTACTTC
TRBJ1-2	TRBD1	once	TRBV10-3	CAIEQGTSGYTF	TGTGCCATCGAACAGGGGACCAGTGGCTACACCTTC
TRBJ2-1	TRBD2	-	TRBV24-1	CATSDFGGDEQFF	TGTGCCACCAGTGATTTCGGGGGGGATGAGCAGTTCTTC
TRBJ2-7	-	once	TRBV2	CASSEEGAGVHEQYF	TGTGCCAGCAGTGAAGAAGGGGCAGGGGTCCACGAGCAGTACTTC
TRBJ1-3	-	-	TRBV12-3/TRBV12-4	CASSLAAGNTIYF	TGTGCCAGCAGTTTGGCTGCTGGAAACACCATATATTTT
TRBJ1-1	TRBD1	-	TRBV7-2	CASSFGWGTVRNTEAFF	TGTGCCAGCAGCTTTGGATGGGGGACAGTCAGGAACACTGAAGCTTTCTTT
TRBJ2-7	-	-	TRBV6-2/TRBV6-3	CASSYAAGSYEQYF	TGTGCCAGCAGTTACGCGGCGGGGTCCTACGAGCAGTACTTC
TRBJ2-1	-	-	TRBV7-9	CASSLRPGEGVSNEQFF	TGTGCCAGCAGCTTACGCCCCGGGGAGGGGGTGAGCAATGAGCAGTTCTTC
TRBJ2-7	TRBD1	-	TRBV5-4	CASSNTGTGRRYF	TGTGCCAGCAGCAACACCGGGACAGGTAGGCGGTACTTC
TRBJ2-2	-	-	TRBV7-9	CASSLYPGNTGELFF	TGTGCCAGCAGCTTATATCCAGGGAACACCGGGGAGCTGTTTTTT
TRBJ2-7	TRBD1	once	TRBV6-5	CASSQPETGIYEQYF	TGTGCCAGCAGTCAGCCAGAGACAGGGATCTACGAGCAGTACTTC
TRBJ2-6	TRBD1	-	TRBV6-2/TRBV6-3	CASSTQDRGISGANVLTF	TGTGCCAGCAGTACCCAGGACAGGGGAATCTCTGGGGCCAACGTCCTGACTTTC
TRBJ1-1	-	-	TRBV13	CASSFAMNTEAFF	TGTGCCAGCAGCTTTGCGATGAACACTGAAGCTTTCTTT
TRBJ2-1	TRBD2	-	TRBV18	CASSPTSVQYNEQFF	TGTGCCAGCTCACCGACTAGCGTCCAATACAATGAGCAGTTCTTC
TRBJ2-7	-	-	TRBV5-1	CASSLVTGAYEQYF	TGCGCCAGCAGCTTGGTGACAGGAGCCTACGAGCAGTACTTC
TRBJ2-7	TRBD1	-	TRBV27	CASSLGPGGAYEQYF	TGTGCCAGCAGTTTGGGTCCAGGGGGCGCCTACGAGCAGTACTTC
TRBJ1-2	-	-	TRBV3-1/TRBV3-2	CASSLTWPGDGYTF	TGTGCCAGCAGCCTTACTTGGCCCGGGGATGGCTACACCTTC
TRBJ1-2	-	-	TRBV3-1/TRBV3-2	CASRQGDYGYTF	TGTGCCAGCAGACAGGGAGACTATGGCTACACCTTC
TRBJ1-5	-	-	TRBV6-2/TRBV6-3	CASSSVQISQYQPQHF	TGTGCCAGCAGTTCCGTACAGATAAGTCAGTATCAGCCCCAGCATTTT
TRBJ1-6	-	-	TRBV4-1	CASSQDQGRNYNSPLHF	TGCGCCAGCAGCCAAGATCAGGGAAGGAACTATAATTCACCCCTCCACTTT
TRBJ1-5	-	-	TRBV4-3	CASSQEAGVRQPQHF	TGCGCCAGCAGCCAAGAGGCAGGGGTAAGGCAGCCCCAGCATTTT
TRBJ2-1	TRBD2	-	TRBV29-1	CSVSGGVTYNEQFF	TGCAGCGTGAGCGGGGGGGTTACTTACAATGAGCAGTTCTTC
TRBJ2-7	TRBD1	-	TRBV10-1	CASSPTRTGGSYEQYF	TGCGCCAGCAGTCCTACCAGGACAGGGGGCTCCTACGAGCAGTACTTC
TRBJ1-1	-	-	TRBV27	CASSPGDGHPYAEAFF	TGTGCCAGCAGTCCGGGGGACGGTCATCCTTACGCTGAAGCTTTCTTT
TRBJ1-2	TRBD1	-	TRBV13	CASSLEGQGTNYGYTF	TGTGCCAGCAGCTTAGAGGGACAGGGGACTAACTATGGCTACACCTTC